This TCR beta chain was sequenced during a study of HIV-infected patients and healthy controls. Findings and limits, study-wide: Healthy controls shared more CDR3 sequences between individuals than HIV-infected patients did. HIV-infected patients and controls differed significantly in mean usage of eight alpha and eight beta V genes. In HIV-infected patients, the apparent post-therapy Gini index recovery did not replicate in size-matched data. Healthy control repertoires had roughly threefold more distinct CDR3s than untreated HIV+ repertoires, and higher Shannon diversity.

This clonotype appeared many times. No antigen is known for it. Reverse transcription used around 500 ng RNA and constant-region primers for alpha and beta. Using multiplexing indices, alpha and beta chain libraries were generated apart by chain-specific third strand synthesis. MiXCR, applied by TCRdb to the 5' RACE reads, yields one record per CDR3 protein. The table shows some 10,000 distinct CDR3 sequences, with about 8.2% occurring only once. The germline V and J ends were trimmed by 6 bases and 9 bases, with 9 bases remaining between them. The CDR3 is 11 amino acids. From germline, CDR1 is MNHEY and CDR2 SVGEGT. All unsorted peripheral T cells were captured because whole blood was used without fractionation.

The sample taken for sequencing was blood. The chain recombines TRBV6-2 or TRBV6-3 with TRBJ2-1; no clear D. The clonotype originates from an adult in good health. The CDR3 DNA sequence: TGTGCCAGCAGCCCCATGGTTGAGCAGTTCTTC. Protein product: CASSPMVEQFF.